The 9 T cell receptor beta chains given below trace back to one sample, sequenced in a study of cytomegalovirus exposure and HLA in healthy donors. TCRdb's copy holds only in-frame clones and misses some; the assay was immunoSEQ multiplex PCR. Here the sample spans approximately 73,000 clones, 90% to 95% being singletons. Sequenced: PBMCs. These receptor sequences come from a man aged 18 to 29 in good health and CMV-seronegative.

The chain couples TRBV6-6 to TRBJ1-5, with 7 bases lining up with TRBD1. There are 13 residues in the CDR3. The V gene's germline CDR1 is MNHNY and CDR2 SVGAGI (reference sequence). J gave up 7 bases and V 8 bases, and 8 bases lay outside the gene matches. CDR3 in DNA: TGTGCCAGCGGGACGCAGGGACAGCAGCCCCAGCATTTT. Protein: CASGTQGQQPQHF.

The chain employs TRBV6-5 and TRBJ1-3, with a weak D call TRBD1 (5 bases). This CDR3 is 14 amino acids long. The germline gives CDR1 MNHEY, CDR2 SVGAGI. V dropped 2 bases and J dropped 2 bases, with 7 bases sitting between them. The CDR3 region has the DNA TGTGCCAGCAGTTACAAGGGGCCTGGAAACACCATATATTTT. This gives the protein CASSYKGPGNTIYF.

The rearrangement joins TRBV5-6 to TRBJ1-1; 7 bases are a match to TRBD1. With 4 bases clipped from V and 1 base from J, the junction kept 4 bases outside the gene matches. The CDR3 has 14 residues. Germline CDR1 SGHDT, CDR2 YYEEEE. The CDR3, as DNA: TGTGCCAGCAGCGCTAACAGGGGGAACACTGAAGCTTTCTTT. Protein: CASSANRGNTEAFF.

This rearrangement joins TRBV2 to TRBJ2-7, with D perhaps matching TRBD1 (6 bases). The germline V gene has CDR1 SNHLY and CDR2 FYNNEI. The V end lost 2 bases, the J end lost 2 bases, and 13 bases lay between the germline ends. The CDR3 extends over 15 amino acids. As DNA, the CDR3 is TGTGCCAGCAGTGAACTGGTTGGGGACACCTACGAGCAGTACTTC. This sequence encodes CASSELVGDTYEQYF.

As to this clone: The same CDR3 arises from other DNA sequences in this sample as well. CDR3 coding DNA: TGTGCCAGCAGTGATGCGGGAGGGCATCAGACCCAGTACTTC. Protein: CASSDAGGHQTQYF. The V and J genes are TRBV2 and TRBJ2-5; 9 nucleotides line up with TRBD2. J lost 6 bases, V lost 3 bases, and 5 bases had no gene match. Germline-derived CDR1 and CDR2 are SNHLY and FYNNEI. The CDR3 consists of 14 residues.

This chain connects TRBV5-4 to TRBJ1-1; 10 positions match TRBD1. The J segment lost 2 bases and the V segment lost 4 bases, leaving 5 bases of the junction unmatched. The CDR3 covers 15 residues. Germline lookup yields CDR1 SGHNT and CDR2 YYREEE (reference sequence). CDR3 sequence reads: CASSEPTGGNTEAFF. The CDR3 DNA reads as TGTGCCAGCAGCGAGCCGACAGGGGGCAACACTGAAGCTTTCTTT.

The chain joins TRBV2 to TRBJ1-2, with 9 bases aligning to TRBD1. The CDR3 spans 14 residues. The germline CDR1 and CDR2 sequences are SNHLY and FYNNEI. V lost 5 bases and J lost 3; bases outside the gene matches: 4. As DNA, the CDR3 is TGTGCCAGCAGTACCGACAGGGGGGACTATGGCTACACCTTC. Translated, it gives CASSTDRGDYGYTF.

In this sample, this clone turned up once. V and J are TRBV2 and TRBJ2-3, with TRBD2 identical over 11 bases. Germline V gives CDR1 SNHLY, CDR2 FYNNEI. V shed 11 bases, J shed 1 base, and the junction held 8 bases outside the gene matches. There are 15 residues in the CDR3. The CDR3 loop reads CAPGETSGGTDTQYF. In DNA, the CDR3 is TGTGCCCCCGGAGAGACTAGCGGGGGCACAGATACGCAGTATTTT.

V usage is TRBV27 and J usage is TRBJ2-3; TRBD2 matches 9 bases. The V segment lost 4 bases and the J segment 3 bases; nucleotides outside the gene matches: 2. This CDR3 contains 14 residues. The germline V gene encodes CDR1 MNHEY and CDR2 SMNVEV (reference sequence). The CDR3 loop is CASSWLAGTDTQYF. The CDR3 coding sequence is TGTGCCAGCAGTTGGCTAGCGGGAACAGATACGCAGTATTTT.